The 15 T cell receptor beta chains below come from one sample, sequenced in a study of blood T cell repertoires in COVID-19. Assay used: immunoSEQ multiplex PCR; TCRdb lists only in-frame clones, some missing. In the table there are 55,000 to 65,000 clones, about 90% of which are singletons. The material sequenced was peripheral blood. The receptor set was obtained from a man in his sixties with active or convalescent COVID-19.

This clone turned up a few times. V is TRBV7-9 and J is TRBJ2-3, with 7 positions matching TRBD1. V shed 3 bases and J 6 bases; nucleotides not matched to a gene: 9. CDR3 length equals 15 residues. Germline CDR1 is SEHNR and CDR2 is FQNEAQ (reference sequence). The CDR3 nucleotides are TGTGCCAGCAGCTTGGGACAGAACAAAGGGGATACGCAGTATTTT. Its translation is CASSLGQNKGDTQYF.

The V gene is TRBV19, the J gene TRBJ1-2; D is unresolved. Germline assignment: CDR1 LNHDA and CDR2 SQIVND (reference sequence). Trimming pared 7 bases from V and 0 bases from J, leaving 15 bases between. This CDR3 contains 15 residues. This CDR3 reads CASKDGSRANYGYTF. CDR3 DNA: TGTGCCAGTAAAGACGGATCTAGAGCTAACTATGGCTACACCTTC.

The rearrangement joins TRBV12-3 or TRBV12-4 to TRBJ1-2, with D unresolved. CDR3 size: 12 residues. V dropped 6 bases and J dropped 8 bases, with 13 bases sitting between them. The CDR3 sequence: CASSLGELGYTF. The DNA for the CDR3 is TGTGCCAGCAGCCTTGGAGAGCTCGGCTACACCTTC.

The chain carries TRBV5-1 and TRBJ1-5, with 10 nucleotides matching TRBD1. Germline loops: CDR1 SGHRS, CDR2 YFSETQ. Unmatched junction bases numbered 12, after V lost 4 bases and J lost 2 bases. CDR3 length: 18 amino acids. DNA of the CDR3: TGCGCCAGCAGCAGACAGGGGGCGCGGGTTTATGGCAATCAGCCCCAGCATTTT. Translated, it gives CASSRQGARVYGNQPQHF.

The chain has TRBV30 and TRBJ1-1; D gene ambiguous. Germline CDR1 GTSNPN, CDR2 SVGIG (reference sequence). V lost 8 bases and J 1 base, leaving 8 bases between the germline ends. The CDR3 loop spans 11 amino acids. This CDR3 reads CAGEENTEAFF. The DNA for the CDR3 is TGTGCCGGGGAGGAGAACACTGAAGCTTTCTTT.

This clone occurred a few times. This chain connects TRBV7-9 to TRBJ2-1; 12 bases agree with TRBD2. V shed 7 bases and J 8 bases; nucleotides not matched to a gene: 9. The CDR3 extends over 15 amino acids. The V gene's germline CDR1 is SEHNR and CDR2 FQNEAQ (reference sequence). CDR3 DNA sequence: TGTGCCAGCATCGGTCTAGCGGGGGGGAATGATGAGCAGTTCTTC. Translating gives CASIGLAGGNDEQFF.

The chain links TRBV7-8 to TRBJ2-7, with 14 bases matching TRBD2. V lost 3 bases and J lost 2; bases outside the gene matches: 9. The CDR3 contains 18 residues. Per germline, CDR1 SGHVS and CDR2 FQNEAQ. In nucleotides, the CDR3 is TGTGCCAGCAGCTTGACTAGCGGGGGGGATCGTAGCACCTACGAGCAGTACTTC. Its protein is CASSLTSGGDRSTYEQYF.

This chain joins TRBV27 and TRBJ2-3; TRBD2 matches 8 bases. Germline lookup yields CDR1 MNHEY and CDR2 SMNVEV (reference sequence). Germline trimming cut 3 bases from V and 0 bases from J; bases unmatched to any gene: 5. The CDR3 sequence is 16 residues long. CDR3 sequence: CASSLVLAASTDTQYF. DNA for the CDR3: TGTGCCAGCAGTTTGGTACTAGCGGCTAGCACAGATACGCAGTATTTT.

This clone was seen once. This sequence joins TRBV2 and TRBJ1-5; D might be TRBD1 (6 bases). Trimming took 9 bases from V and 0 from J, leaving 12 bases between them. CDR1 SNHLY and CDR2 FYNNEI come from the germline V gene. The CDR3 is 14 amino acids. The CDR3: CASRQDYSNQPQHF. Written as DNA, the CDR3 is TGTGCCAGTCGACAGGATTATAGCAATCAGCCCCAGCATTTT.

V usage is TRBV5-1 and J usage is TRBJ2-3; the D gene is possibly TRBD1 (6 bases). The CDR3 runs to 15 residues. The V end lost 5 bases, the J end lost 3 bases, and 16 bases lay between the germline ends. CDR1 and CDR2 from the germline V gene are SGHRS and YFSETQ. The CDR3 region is CASSPDRFGTDTQYF. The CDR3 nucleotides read TGCGCCAGCAGTCCCGACAGGTTCGGTACAGATACGCAGTATTTT.

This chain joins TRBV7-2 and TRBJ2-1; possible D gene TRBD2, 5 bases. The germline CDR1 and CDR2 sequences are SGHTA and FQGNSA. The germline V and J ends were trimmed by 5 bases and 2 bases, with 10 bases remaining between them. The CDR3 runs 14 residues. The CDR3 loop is CASSGRGTYNEQFF. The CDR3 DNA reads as TGTGCCAGCAGCGGGAGAGGGACCTACAATGAGCAGTTCTTC.

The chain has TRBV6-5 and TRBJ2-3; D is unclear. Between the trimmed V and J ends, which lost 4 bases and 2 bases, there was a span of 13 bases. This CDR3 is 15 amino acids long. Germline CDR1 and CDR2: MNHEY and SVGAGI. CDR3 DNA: TGTGCCAGCAGTTCCGGCAGGCTTTACACAGATACGCAGTATTTT. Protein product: CASSSGRLYTDTQYF.

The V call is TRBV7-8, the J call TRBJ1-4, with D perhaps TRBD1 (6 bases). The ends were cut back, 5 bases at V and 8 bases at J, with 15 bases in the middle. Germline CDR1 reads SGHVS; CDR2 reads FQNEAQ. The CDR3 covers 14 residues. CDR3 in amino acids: CASSTRQDGEKLFF. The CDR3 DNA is TGTGCCAGCAGCACTCGACAGGATGGGGAAAAACTGTTTTTT. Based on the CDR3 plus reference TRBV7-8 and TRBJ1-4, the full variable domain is GAGVSQSPRYKVAKRGQDVALRCDPISGHVSLFWYQQALGQGPEFLTYFQNEAQLDKSGLPSDRFFAERPEGSVSTLKIQRTQQEDSAVYLCASSTRQDGEKLFFGSGTQLSVL.

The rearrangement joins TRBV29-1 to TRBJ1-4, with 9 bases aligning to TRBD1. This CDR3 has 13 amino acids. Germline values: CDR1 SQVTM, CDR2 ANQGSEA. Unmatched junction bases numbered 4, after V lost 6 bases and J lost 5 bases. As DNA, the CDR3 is TGCAGCGTCGCGACAGGGGGAAATGAAAAACTGTTTTTT. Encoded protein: CSVATGGNEKLFF.

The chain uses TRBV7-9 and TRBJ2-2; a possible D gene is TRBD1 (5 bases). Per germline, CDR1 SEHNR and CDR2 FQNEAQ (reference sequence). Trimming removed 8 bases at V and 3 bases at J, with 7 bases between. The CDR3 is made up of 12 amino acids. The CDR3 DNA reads TGTGCCAGCGCAGGGTACACCGGGGAGCTGTTTTTT. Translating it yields CASAGYTGELFF.